A selection of T cell receptor beta chains follows, all from one sample in a study of regulatory T cells in long-lasting Graves disease. From the multiplex PCR reads, TCRdb called clonotypes with MiXCR, one entry per CDR3 protein. The profile covers 450,000 to 650,000 distinct CDR3 sequences, with about 16% appearing a single time and roughly 25% taken by the ten largest. This same sample was also part of a study on T cells in Graves' hyperthyroidism and ophthalmopathy.

The sequenced sample was peripheral blood mononuclear cells (PBMCs), obtained at new diagnosis, from a patient treated with antithyroid drugs. The receptors were gathered from a woman aged 35-65 years with Graves disease. Both conserved end residues are part of each CDR3. A D gene is named only where the DNA matches it firmly. Clone size is given for some rows only: seen once, a few or many times, or a class if the clone is expanded.

D gene: .
V gene: TRBV29-1
J gene: TRBJ2-2
clone size: few
CDR3 protein: CSVVVSTRVNTGELFF
CDR3 DNA: TGCAGCGTTGTAGTGTCGACACGAGTTAACACCGGGGAGCTGTTTTTT

D gene: .
V gene: TRBV11-1
J gene: TRBJ1-4
clone size: many
CDR3 protein: CASSLSGNEKLFF
CDR3 DNA: TGTGCCAGCAGCTTATCAGGGAACGAAAAACTGTTTTTT

D gene: .
V gene: TRBV3-1
J gene: TRBJ1-2
clone size: .
CDR3 protein: CASSQPGYGYTF
CDR3 DNA: TGTGCCAGCAGCCAACCCGGGTATGGCTACACCTTC

D gene: .
V gene: TRBV7-7
J gene: TRBJ1-1
clone size: few
CDR3 protein: CASSLRFEGNPGTEAFF
CDR3 DNA: TGTGCCAGCAGCTTAAGATTTGAGGGGAATCCGGGCACTGAAGCTTTCTTT

D gene: .
V gene: TRBV11-3
J gene: TRBJ2-7
clone size: many
CDR3 protein: CASSKVGDEQYF
CDR3 DNA: TGTGCCAGCTCCAAGGTAGGAGACGAGCAGTACTTC

D gene: .
V gene: TRBV3-1
J gene: TRBJ2-7
clone size: many
CDR3 protein: CASSQGLAAREQYF
CDR3 DNA: TGTGCCAGCAGCCAAGGGCTGGCAGCGAGGGAGCAGTACTTC

D gene: .
V gene: TRBV5-4
J gene: TRBJ1-4
clone size: few
CDR3 protein: CASSLDAHNEKLFF
CDR3 DNA: TGTGCCAGCAGCTTGGATGCACATAATGAAAAACTGTTTTTT

D gene: TRBD1
V gene: TRBV19
J gene: TRBJ2-7
clone size: .
CDR3 protein: CASSIRGPYEQYF
CDR3 DNA: TGTGCCAGTAGTATCAGGGGGCCATACGAGCAGTACTTC

D gene: .
V gene: TRBV7-6
J gene: TRBJ2-5
clone size: many
CDR3 protein: CASSRQGRGQETQYF
CDR3 DNA: TGTGCCAGCAGCCGCCAAGGACGGGGCCAAGAGACCCAGTACTTC

D gene: TRBD1
V gene: TRBV18
J gene: TRBJ1-1
clone size: once
CDR3 protein: CASSLRQGEAFF
CDR3 DNA: TGTGCCAGCTCACTTAGACAGGGTGAGGCTTTCTTT

D gene: .
V gene: TRBV5-5
J gene: TRBJ2-6
clone size: few
CDR3 protein: CASSLQFGANVLTF
CDR3 DNA: TGTGCCAGCAGCTTGCAGTTTGGGGCCAACGTCCTGACTTTC

D gene: TRBD1
V gene: TRBV28
J gene: TRBJ2-1
clone size: many
CDR3 protein: CASSTQDRDKFF
CDR3 DNA: TGTGCCAGCAGCACCCAGGACAGGGATAAGTTCTTC

D gene: .
V gene: TRBV3-1
J gene: TRBJ2-3
clone size: .
CDR3 protein: CASSRRWQNTDTQYF
CDR3 DNA: TGTGCCAGCAGTCGGCGGTGGCAGAACACAGATACGCAGTATTTT

D gene: .
V gene: TRBV11-2
J gene: TRBJ1-2
clone size: many
CDR3 protein: CASSLSGFITYGYTF
CDR3 DNA: TGTGCCAGCAGCTTATCCGGGTTCATCACCTATGGCTACACCTTC

D gene: .
V gene: TRBV3-1
J gene: TRBJ2-7
clone size: .
CDR3 protein: CASRQDRGSYEQYF
CDR3 DNA: TGTGCCAGCAGACAAGACAGAGGCTCCTACGAGCAGTACTTC

D gene: .
V gene: TRBV4-1
J gene: TRBJ1-2
clone size: few
CDR3 protein: CASSQAWTAKIYGYTF
CDR3 DNA: TGCGCCAGCAGCCAAGCCTGGACAGCAAAGATCTATGGCTACACCTTC